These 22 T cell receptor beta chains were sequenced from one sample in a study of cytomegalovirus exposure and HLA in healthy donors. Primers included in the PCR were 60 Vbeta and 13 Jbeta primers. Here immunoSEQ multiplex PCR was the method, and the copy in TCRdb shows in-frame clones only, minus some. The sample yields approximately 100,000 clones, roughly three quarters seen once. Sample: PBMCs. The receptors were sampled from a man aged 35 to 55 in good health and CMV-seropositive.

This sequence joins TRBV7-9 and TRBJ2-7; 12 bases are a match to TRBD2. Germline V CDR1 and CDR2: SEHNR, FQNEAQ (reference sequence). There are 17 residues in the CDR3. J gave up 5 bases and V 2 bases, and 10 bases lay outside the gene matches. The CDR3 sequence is CASSLRRTSGKRNEQYF. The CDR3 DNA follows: TGTGCCAGCAGCTTAAGGAGGACTAGCGGGAAACGGAACGAGCAGTACTTC.

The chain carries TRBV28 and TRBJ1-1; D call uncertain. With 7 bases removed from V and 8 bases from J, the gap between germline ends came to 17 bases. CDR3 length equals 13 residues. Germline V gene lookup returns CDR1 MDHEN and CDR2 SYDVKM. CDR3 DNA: TGTGCCAGCACTCTCGATCCGGGTCCCGAAGCTTTCTTT. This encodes CASTLDPGPEAFF. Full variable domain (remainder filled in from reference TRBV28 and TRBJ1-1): DVKVTQSSRYLVKRTGEKVFLECVQDMDHENMFWYRQDPGLGLRLIYFSYDVKMKEKGDIPEGYSVSREKKERFSLILESASTNQTSMYLCASTLDPGPEAFFGQGTRLTVV.

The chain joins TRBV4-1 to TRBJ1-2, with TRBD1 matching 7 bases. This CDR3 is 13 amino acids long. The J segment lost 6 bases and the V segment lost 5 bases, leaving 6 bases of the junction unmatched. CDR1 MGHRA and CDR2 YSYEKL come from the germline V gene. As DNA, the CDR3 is TGCGCCAGCAGCGAAGTTACAGGGGATGGCTACACCTTC. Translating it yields CASSEVTGDGYTF.

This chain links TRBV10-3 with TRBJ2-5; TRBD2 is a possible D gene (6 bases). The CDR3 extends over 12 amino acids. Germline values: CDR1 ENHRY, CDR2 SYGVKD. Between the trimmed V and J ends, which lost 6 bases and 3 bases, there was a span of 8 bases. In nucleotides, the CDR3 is TGTGCCATCAGGGGCGGGAAAGAGACCCAGTACTTC. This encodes CAIRGGKETQYF.

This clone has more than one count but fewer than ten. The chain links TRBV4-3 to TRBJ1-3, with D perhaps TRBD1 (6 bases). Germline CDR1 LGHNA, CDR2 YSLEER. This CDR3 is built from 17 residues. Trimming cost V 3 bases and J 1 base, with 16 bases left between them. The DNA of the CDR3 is TGCGCCAGCAGCCAGGTGGTGGCAGGGGAATCTGGAAACACCATATATTTT. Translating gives CASSQVVAGESGNTIYF.

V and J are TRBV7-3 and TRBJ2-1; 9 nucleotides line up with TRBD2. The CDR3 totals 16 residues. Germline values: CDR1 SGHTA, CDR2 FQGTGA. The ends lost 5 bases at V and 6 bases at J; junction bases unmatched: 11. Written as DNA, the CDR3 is TGTGCCAGCAGCCAGTACGCGGGAGGGAGGGGCAATGAGCAGTTCTTC. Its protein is CASSQYAGGRGNEQFF.

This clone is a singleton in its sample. The CDR3 DNA reads as TGTGCCAGCAGTCCGAGACTAGCGGGAGGGCGATGGGAGACCCAGTACTTC. Its protein is CASSPRLAGGRWETQYF. The chain joins TRBV27 to TRBJ2-5; 14 nucleotides agree with TRBD2. The CDR3 is 17 amino acids. CDR1 and CDR2 from the germline V gene are MNHEY and SMNVEV (reference sequence). The ends lost 5 bases at V and 5 bases at J; junction bases unmatched: 10.

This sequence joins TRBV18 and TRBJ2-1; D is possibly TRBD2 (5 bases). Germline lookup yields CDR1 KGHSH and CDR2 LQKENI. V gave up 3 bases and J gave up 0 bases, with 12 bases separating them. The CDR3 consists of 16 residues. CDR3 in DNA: TGTGCCAGCTCACCTCTCGAGCGGTTCTCCTACAATGAGCAGTTCTTC. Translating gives CASSPLERFSYNEQFF. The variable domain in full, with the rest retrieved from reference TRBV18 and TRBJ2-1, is NAGVMQNPRHLVRRRGQEARLRCSPMKGHSHVYWYRQLPEEGLKFMVYLQKENIIDESGMPKERFSAEFPKEGPSILRIQQVVRGDSAAYFCASSPLERFSYNEQFFGPGTRLTVL.

The CDR3 sequence: CAWSVEGAGSPQHF. The CDR3 DNA sequence: TGTGCCTGGAGTGTAGAAGGGGCAGGAAGTCCCCAGCATTTT. V is TRBV30 and J is TRBJ1-5, with D possibly being TRBD1 (5 bases). The germline gives CDR1 GTSNPN, CDR2 SVGIG (reference sequence). The V end lost 0 bases, the J end lost 10 bases, and 16 bases lay between the germline ends. The CDR3 spans 14 residues.

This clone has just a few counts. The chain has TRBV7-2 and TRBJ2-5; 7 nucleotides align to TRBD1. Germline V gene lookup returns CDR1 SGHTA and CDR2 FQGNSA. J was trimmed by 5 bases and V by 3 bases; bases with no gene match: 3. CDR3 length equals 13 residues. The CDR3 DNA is TGTGCCAGCAGCTTTGACAGGGTGGAGACCCAGTACTTC. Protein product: CASSFDRVETQYF.

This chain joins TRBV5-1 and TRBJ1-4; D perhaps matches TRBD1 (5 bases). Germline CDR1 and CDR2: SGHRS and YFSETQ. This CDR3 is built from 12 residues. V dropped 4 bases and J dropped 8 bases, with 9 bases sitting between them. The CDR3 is CASSQTEEKLFF. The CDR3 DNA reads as TGCGCCAGCAGCCAGACAGAAGAAAAACTGTTTTTT.

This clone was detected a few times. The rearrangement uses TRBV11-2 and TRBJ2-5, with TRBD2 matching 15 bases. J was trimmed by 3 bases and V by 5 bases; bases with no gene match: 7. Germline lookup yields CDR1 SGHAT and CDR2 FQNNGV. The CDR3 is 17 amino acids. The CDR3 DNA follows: TGTGCCAGCAGCCCCGGACTAGCGGGAGGGCAGAAAGAGACCCAGTACTTC. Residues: CASSPGLAGGQKETQYF.

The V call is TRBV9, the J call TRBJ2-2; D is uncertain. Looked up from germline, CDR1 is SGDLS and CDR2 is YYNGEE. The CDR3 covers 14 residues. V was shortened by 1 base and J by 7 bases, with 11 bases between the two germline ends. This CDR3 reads CASSVPGMVGELFF. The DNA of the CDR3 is TGTGCCAGCAGCGTACCGGGTATGGTCGGGGAGCTGTTTTTT. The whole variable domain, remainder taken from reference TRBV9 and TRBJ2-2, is DSGVTQTPKHLITATGQRVTLRCSPRSGDLSVYWYQQSLDQGLQFLIQYYNGEERAKGNILERFSAQQFPDLHSELNLSSLELGDSALYFCASSVPGMVGELFFGEGSRLTVL.

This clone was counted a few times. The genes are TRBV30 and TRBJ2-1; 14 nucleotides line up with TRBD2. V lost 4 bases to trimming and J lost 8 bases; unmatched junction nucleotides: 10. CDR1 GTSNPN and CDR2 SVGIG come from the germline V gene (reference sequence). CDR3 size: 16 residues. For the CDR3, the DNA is TGTGCCTGGACCCCCCGAGGACTAGCGGGAGGTTATGAGCAGTTCTTC. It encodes CAWTPRGLAGGYEQFF.

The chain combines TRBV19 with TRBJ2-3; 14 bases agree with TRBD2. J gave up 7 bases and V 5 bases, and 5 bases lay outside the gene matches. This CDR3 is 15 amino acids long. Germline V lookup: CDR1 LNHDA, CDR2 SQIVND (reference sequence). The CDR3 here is CASSSGTSGRHTQYF. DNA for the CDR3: TGTGCCAGTAGTTCCGGGACTAGCGGGAGACATACGCAGTATTTT. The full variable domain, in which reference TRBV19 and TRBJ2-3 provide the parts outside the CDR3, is DGGITQSPKYLFRKEGQNVTLSCEQNLNHDAMYWYRQDPGQGLRLIYYSQIVNDFQKGDIAEGYSVSREKKESFPLTVTSAQKNPTAFYLCASSSGTSGRHTQYFGPGTRLTVL.

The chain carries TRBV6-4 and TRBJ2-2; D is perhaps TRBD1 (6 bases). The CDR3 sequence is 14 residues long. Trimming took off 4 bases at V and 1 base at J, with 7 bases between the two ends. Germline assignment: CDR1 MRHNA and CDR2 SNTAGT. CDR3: CASSVQGNTGELFF. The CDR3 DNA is TGTGCCAGCAGTGTACAGGGGAACACCGGGGAGCTGTTTTTT.

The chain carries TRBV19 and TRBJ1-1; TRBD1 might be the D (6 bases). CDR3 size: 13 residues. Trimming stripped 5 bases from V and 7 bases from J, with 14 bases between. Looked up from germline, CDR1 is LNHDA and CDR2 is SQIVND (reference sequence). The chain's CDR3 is CASSPASGDEAFF. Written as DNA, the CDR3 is TGTGCCAGTAGTCCCGCTTCAGGGGATGAAGCTTTCTTT.

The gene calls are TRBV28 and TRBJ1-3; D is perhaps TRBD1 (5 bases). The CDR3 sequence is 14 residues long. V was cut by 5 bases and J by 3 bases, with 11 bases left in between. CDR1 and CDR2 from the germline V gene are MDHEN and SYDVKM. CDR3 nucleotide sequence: TGTGCCAGCAGTCCTCAGGGTTTTGGAAACACCATATATTTT. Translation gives CASSPQGFGNTIYF.

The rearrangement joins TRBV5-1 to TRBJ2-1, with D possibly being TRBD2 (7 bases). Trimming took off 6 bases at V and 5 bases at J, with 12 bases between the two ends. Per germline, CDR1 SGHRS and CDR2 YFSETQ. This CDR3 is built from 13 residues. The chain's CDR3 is CASTRGANNEQFF. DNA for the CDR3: TGCGCCAGCACCCGGGGGGCGAACAATGAGCAGTTCTTC.

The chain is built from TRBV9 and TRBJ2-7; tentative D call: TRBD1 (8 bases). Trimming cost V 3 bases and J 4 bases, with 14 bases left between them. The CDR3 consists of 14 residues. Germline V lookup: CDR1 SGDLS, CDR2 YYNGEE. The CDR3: CASSAGGQGYEQYF. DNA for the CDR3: TGTGCCAGCAGCGCGGGAGGACAGGGTTACGAGCAGTACTTC.

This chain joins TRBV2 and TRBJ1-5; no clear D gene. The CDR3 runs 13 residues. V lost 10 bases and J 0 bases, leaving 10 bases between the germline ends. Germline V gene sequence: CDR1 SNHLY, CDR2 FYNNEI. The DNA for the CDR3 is TGTGCCATCCGGTCGGGTAGCAATCAGCCCCAGCATTTT. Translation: CAIRSGSNQPQHF.

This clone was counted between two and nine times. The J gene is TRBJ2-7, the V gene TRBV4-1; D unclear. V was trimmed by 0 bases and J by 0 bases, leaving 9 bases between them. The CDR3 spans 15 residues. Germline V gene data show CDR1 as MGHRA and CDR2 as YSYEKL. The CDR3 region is CASSQENRDSYEQYF. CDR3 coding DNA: TGCGCCAGCAGCCAAGAAAATCGAGACTCCTACGAGCAGTACTTC.